The 17 T cell receptor beta chains below all came from one sample that was sequenced in a study of OX40 agonist ivuxolimab in advanced cancers. The protocol was immunoSEQ multiplex PCR, while the TCRdb copy is restricted to in-frame clones and leaves out a portion. The repertoire consists of approximately 82,000 clones, with around 90% occurring once and the leading ten covering less than 0.85%. The sequencing used CD4+ or CD8+ T cells sorted from blood, collected in a trial of the OX40 agonist ivuxolimab. These receptors were taken from an adult with an advanced solid tumor such as melanoma, head and neck, liver or kidney cancer.

The V and J genes are TRBV12-2 and TRBJ2-1. TRBV12-2 is classified as a pseudogene. The CDR3 spans 16 residues. The CDR3 loop reads CASRLVLITSYNEQFF. The CDR3 coding sequence is TGTGCAAGTCGCTTAGTTCTGATAACCTCCTACAATGAGCAGTTCTTC.

CDR3 loop: CASRDRGRGDEQFF. Written as DNA, the CDR3 is TGTGCCAGTCGGGACCGTGGGCGCGGGGATGAGCAGTTCTTC. The chain recombines TRBV6-5 with TRBJ2-1; a possible D gene is TRBD2 (6 bases). Trimming cost V 9 bases and J 8 bases, with 20 bases left between them. Per germline, CDR1 MNHEY and CDR2 SVGAGI. This CDR3 has 14 residues.

The chain couples TRBV7-9 to TRBJ2-6; TRBD1 matches at 7 bases. This CDR3 comprises 13 residues. The ends lost 10 bases at V and 4 bases at J; junction bases unmatched: 4. Germline loops: CDR1 SEHNR, CDR2 FQNEAQ (reference sequence). The CDR3 spells CANQGEGANVLTF. CDR3 in DNA: TGTGCCAACCAGGGGGAGGGGGCCAACGTCCTGACTTTC.

The J gene is TRBJ1-3, the V gene TRBV7-2; D is unclear. Germline V gene data show CDR1 as SGHTA and CDR2 as FQGNSA. V lost 4 bases to trimming and J lost 11 bases, with 12 bases between them. CDR3 length: 12 amino acids. CDR3 protein: CASSSPPASIYF. In nucleotides, the CDR3 is TGTGCCAGCAGCTCTCCTCCGGCGTCCATATATTTT.

The chain is built from TRBV9 and TRBJ2-3; D ambiguous. Trimming shortened V by 0 bases and J by 1 base, and 9 bases separated the two germline ends. Germline lookup yields CDR1 SGDLS and CDR2 YYNGEE. This CDR3 is 15 amino acids long. The CDR3 loop reads CASSVDLWGTDTQYF. DNA of the CDR3: TGTGCCAGCAGCGTAGATCTCTGGGGCACAGATACGCAGTATTTT.

V and J are TRBV19 and TRBJ2-7, with D possibly being TRBD1 (5 bases). CDR1 and CDR2 (germline): LNHDA, SQIVND (reference sequence). V gave up 6 bases and J gave up 4 bases, with 16 bases separating them. CDR3 length: 14 residues. CDR3 bases: TGTGCCAGTAGGGGATGGCAGGGATCTTACGAGCAGTACTTC. Translated: CASRGWQGSYEQYF.

This chain links TRBV6-1 with TRBJ2-7; 11 bases are a match to TRBD2. The germline gives CDR1 MNHNS, CDR2 SASEGT. The CDR3 length is 13 residues. With 8 bases clipped from V and 7 bases from J, the junction kept 7 bases outside the gene matches. This chain's CDR3 is CASSTSGSREQYF. The CDR3 region has the DNA TGTGCCAGCTCAACTAGCGGGAGCCGGGAGCAGTACTTC.

The chain carries TRBV9 and TRBJ2-3, with a tentative D call TRBD1 (6 bases). Looked up from germline, CDR1 is SGDLS and CDR2 is YYNGEE. The germline V and J ends were trimmed by 0 bases and 0 bases, with 11 bases remaining between them. The CDR3 is 16 residues long. CDR3 loop: CASSVGQVRSTDTQYF. DNA for the CDR3: TGTGCCAGCAGCGTAGGACAGGTCCGAAGCACAGATACGCAGTATTTT.

The J gene is TRBJ2-3, the V gene TRBV13; no firm D call. CDR1 and CDR2 from the germline V gene are PRHDT and FYEKMQ (reference sequence). The CDR3 runs 14 residues. Deletions cut 3 bases from V and 4 bases from J, with 11 bases between. CDR3 protein: CASSFSSHPDTQYF. For the CDR3, the DNA is TGTGCCAGCAGCTTCTCGTCTCACCCAGATACGCAGTATTTT.

The count of this clone is one. The CDR3 sequence is CAAATSGTYEQYF. CDR3 nucleotides: TGTGCCGCTGCTACTAGCGGGACCTACGAGCAGTACTTC. This rearrangement joins TRBV5-6 to TRBJ2-7, with 10 positions matching TRBD2. The CDR3 is made up of 13 amino acids. V was clipped by 10 bases and J by 2 bases; unmatched bases: 6. Germline V gene sequence: CDR1 SGHDT, CDR2 YYEEEE.

The chain is built from TRBV29-1 and TRBJ1-5; tentative D call: TRBD1 (5 bases). From germline, CDR1 is SQVTM and CDR2 ANQGSEA. Trimming cost V 4 bases and J 2 bases, with 12 bases left between them. This CDR3 is 14 amino acids long. CDR3 bases: TGCAGCGTTGGGGTCGGGGGAGGCAATCAGCCCCAGCATTTT. Protein product: CSVGVGGGNQPQHF.

This chain links TRBV2 with TRBJ2-5; no definite D call. CDR3 length equals 12 residues. V lost 4 bases and J lost 5, with 8 bases in between. Looked up from germline, CDR1 is SNHLY and CDR2 is FYNNEI. The CDR3 region has the DNA TGTGCCAGCAGTGTGGGGTGGGAGACCCAGTACTTC. It yields the protein CASSVGWETQYF.

This rearrangement joins TRBV7-9 to TRBJ1-1; no clear D gene. Germline-derived CDR1 and CDR2 are SEHNR and FQNEAQ (reference sequence). V was pared by 1 base and J by 0 bases, with 9 bases between. The CDR3 is 15 residues long. CDR3 protein: CASSLESSLNTEAFF. The CDR3 DNA follows: TGTGCCAGCAGCTTAGAGAGCAGTCTGAACACTGAAGCTTTCTTT. The complete variable domain, with remaining parts taken from reference TRBV7-9 and TRBJ1-1, reads DTGVSQNPRHKITKRGQNVTFRCDPISEHNRLYWYRQTLGQGPEFLTYFQNEAQLEKSRLLSDRFSAERPKGSFSTLEIQRTEQGDSAMYLCASSLESSLNTEAFFGQGTRLTVV.

This clone has just one count. This sequence joins TRBV25-1 and TRBJ1-2; D remains ambiguous. This CDR3 has 14 residues. Germline V gene sequence: CDR1 MGHDK, CDR2 SYGVNS. Trimming shortened V by 6 bases and J by 6 bases, and 17 bases separated the two germline ends. The CDR3 is CASRSAGMRNGYTF. In nucleotides, the CDR3 is TGTGCCAGCAGGAGTGCGGGGATGAGAAATGGCTACACCTTC.

V usage is TRBV5-4 and J usage is TRBJ1-3, with a possible D match to TRBD1 (5 bases). Germline V gene data show CDR1 as SGHNT and CDR2 as YYREEE (reference sequence). This CDR3 region has 16 residues. Trimming removed 2 bases from V and 3 bases from J, with 15 bases in between. For the CDR3, the DNA is TGTGCCAGCAGCTTTAGGTTCAGGGAAGGTGGAAACACCATATATTTT. It codes for CASSFRFREGGNTIYF.

The chain links TRBV5-1 to TRBJ2-1; TRBD2 is a possible D gene (6 bases). This CDR3 region has 14 residues. Germline V gene data show CDR1 as SGHRS and CDR2 as YFSETQ. V was pared by 4 bases and J by 2 bases, with 10 bases between. Here the CDR3 reads CASSGGVTYNEQFF. The DNA of the CDR3 is TGCGCCAGCAGCGGCGGGGTAACCTACAATGAGCAGTTCTTC.

The chain is built from TRBV4-2 and TRBJ2-3, with 8 bases matching TRBD2. Germline V gene sequence: CDR1 LGHNA, CDR2 YNFKEQ. CDR3 size: 15 residues. V gave up 5 bases and J gave up 5 bases; unmatched junction bases: 9. The CDR3 protein is CASSNYAGGLDTQYF. The DNA for the CDR3 is TGTGCCAGCAGCAATTACGCGGGAGGATTAGATACGCAGTATTTT.